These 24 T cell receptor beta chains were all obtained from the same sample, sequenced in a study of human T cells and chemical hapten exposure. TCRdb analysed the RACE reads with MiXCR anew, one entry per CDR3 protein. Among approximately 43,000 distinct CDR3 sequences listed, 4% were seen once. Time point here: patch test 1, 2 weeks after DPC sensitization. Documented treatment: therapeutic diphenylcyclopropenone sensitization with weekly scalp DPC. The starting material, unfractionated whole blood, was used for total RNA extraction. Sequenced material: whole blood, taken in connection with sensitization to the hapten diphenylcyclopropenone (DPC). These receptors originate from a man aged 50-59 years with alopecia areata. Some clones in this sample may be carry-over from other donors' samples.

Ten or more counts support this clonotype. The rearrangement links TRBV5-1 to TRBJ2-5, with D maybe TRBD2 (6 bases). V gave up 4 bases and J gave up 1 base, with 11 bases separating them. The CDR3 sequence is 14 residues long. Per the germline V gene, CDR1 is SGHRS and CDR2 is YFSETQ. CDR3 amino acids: CASSNWDSQETQYF. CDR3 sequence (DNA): TGCGCCAGCAGCAACTGGGACTCCCAAGAGACCCAGTACTTC.

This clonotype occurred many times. For the CDR3, the DNA is TGTGCCAGCAGCTTAGATGCCTATGGCTACACCTTC. Its protein is CASSLDAYGYTF. The genes are TRBV7-2 and TRBJ1-2; D unclear. There are 12 residues in the CDR3. The germline CDR1 and CDR2 sequences are SGHTA and FQGNSA. Deletions cut 1 base from V and 4 bases from J, with 4 bases between.

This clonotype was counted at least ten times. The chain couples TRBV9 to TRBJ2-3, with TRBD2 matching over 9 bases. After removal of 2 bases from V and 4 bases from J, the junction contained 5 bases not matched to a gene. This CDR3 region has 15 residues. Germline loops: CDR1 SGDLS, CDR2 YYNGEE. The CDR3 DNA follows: TGTGCCAGCAGCGTCGGGACTAGCAGGGCAGATACGCAGTATTTT. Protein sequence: CASSVGTSRADTQYF. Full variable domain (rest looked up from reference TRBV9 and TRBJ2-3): DSGVTQTPKHLITATGQRVTLRCSPRSGDLSVYWYQQSLDQGLQFLIQYYNGEERAKGNILERFSAQQFPDLHSELNLSSLELGDSALYFCASSVGTSRADTQYFGPGTRLTVL.

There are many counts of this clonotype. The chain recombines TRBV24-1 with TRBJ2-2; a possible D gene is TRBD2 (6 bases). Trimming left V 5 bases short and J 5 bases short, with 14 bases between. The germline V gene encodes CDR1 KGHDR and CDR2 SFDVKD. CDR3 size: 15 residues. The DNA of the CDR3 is TGTGCCACCAGTGTGGAGGGCGTTGGTACCGGGGAGCTGTTTTTT. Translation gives CATSVEGVGTGELFF.

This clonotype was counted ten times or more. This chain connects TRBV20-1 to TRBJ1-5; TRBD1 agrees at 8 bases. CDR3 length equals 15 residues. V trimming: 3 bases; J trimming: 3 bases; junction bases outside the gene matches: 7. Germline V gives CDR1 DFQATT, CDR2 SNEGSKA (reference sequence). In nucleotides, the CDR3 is TGCAGTGCTAGGAGGACAGGGTTGAACAATCAGCCCCAGCATTTT. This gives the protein CSARRTGLNNQPQHF.

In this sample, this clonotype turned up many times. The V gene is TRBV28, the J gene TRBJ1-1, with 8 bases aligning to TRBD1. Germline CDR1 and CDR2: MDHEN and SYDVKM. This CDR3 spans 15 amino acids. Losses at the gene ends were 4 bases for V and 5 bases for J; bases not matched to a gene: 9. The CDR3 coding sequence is TGTGCCAGCAGTTCCCCCGGGACAGGAAGGACTGAAGCTTTCTTT. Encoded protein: CASSSPGTGRTEAFF.

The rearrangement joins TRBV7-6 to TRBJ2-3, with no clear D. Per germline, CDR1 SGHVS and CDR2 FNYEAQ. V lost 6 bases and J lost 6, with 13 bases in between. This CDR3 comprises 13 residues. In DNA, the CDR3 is TGTGCCAGCAGTCTCGGTCCCGAGGATACGCAGTATTTT. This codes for CASSLGPEDTQYF.

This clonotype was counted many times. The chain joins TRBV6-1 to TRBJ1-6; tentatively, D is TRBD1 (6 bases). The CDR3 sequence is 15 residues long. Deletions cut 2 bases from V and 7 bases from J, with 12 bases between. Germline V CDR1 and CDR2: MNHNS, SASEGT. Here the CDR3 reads CASSERQGSNSPLHF. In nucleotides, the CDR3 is TGTGCCAGCAGTGAACGTCAGGGGTCCAATTCACCCCTCCACTTT.

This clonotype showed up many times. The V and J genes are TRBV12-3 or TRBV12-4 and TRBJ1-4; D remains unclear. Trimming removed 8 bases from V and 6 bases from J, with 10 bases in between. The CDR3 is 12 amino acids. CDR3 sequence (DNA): TGTGCCAGCCGACTACGGGATGAAAAACTGTTTTTT. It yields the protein CASRLRDEKLFF.

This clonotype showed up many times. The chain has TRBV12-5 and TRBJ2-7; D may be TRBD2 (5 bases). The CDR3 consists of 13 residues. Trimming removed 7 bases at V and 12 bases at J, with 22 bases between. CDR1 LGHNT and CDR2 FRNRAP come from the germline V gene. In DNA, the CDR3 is TGTGCTAGTGCTGCGTCGGGGAGCCTCGGATGGTACTTC. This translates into CASAASGSLGWYF.

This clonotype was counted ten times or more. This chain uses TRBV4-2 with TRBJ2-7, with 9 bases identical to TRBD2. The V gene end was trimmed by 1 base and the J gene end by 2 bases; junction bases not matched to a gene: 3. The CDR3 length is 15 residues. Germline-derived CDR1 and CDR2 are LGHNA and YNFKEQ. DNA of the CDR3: TGTGCCAGCAGCCAAGGCCTAGCGGGAACCTACGAGCAGTACTTC. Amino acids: CASSQGLAGTYEQYF.

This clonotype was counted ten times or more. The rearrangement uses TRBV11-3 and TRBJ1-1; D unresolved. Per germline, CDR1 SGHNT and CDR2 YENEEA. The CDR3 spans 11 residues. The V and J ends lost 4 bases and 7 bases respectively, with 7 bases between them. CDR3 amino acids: CASSSWSEAFF. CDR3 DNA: TGTGCCAGCAGCTCCTGGAGTGAAGCTTTCTTT.

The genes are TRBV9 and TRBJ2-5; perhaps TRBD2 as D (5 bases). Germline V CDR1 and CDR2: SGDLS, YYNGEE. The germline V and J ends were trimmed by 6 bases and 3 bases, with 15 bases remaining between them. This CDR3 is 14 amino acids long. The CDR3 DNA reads TGTGCCAGCACGGGCGGACTGCTGGAAGAGACCCAGTACTTC. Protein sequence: CASTGGLLEETQYF.

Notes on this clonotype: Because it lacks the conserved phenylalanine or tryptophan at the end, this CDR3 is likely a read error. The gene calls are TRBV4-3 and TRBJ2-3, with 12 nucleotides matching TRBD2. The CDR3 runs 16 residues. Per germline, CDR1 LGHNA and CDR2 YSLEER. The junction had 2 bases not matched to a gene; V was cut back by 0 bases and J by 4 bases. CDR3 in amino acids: CASSQDLAGGPDTQYL. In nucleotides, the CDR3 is TGCGCCAGCAGCCAAGATCTAGCGGGAGGGCCAGATACGCAGTATCTT.

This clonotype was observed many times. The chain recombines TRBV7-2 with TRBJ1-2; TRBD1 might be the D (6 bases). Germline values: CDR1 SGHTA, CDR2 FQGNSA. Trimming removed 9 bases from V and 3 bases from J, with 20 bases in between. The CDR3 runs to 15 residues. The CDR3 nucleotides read TGTGCCAGTGTCCCTTCCCCTGGGGGCTACTATGGCTACACCTTC. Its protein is CASVPSPGGYYGYTF.

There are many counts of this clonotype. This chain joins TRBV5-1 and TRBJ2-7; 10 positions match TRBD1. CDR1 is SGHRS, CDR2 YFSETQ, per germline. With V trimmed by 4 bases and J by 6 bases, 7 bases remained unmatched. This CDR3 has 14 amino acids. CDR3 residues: CASSVGQGLVEQYF. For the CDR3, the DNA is TGCGCCAGCAGCGTGGGACAGGGGCTGGTCGAGCAGTACTTC.

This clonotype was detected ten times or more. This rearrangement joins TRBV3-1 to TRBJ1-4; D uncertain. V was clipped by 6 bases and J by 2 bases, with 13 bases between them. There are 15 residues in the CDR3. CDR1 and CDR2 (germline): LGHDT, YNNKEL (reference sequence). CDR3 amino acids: CASSHDMGTNEKLFF. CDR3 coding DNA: TGTGCCAGCAGTCACGACATGGGGACTAATGAAAAACTGTTTTTT.

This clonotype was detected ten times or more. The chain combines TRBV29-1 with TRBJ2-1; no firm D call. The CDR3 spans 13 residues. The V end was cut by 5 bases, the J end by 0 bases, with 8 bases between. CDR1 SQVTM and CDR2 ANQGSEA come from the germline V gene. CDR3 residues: CSVTESSYNEQFF. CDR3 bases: TGCAGCGTTACAGAGAGCTCCTACAATGAGCAGTTCTTC.

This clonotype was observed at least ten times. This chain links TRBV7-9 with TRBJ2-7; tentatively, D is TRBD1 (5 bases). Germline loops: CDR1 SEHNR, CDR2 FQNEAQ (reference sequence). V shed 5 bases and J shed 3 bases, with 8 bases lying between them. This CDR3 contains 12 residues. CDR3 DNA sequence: TGTGCCAGCAGCCCGGACAACTACGAGCAGTACTTC. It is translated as CASSPDNYEQYF. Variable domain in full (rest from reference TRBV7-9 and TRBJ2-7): DTGVSQNPRHKITKRGQNVTFRCDPISEHNRLYWYRQTLGQGPEFLTYFQNEAQLEKSRLLSDRFSAERPKGSFSTLEIQRTEQGDSAMYLCASSPDNYEQYFGPGTRLTVT.

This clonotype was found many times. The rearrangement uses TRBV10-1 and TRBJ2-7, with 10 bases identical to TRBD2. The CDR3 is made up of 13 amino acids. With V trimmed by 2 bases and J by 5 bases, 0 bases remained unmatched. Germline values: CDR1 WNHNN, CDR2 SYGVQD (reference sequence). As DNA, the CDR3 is TGCGCCAGCAGTGAGGGACTAGCGGACGAGCAGTACTTC. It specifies CASSEGLADEQYF.

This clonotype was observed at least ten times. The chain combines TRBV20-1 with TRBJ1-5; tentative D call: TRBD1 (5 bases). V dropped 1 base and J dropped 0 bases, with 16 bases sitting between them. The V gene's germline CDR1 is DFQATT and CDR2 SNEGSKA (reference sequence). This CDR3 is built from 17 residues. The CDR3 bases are TGCAGTGCTAGAGGATACTCCGGGACGGATAGCAATCAGCCCCAGCATTTT. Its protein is CSARGYSGTDSNQPQHF.

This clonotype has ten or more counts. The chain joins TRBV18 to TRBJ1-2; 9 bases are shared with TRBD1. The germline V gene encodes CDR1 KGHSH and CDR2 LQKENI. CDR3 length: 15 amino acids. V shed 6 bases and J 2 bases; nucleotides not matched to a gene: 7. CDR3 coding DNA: TGTGCCAGCTCGATAAGACAGGGGGTCAACTATGGCTACACCTTC. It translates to CASSIRQGVNYGYTF.

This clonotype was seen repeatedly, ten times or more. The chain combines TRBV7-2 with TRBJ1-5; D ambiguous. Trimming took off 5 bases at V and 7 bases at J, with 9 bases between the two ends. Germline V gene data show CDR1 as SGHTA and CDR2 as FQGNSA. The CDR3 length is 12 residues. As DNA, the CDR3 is TGTGCCAGCAGCCTTGAGGGCCAGCCCCAGCATTTT. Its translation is CASSLEGQPQHF.

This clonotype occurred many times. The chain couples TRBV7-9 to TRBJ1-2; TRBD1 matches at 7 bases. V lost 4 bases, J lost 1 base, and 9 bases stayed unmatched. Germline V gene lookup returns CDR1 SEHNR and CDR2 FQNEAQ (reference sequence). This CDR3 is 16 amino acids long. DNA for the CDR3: TGTGCCAGCAGCTCCTTCGCGCGGGACAGTAACTATGGCTACACCTTC. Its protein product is CASSSFARDSNYGYTF.